The 10 T cell receptor beta chains below come from one sample, sequenced in a study of shared clonotypes between healthy human individuals. Some clones are missing from TCRdb's copy, which holds only in-frame ones; the method was immunoSEQ multiplex PCR. This table holds about 2.5 million clones, about nine tenths found once. The sequencing sample was made of naive CD4+ T cells from PBMCs. The subset here: CD45RA+ positively selected. The receptors here all came from a man in his late teens or twenties in good health. Some clones in this sample may be carry-over from other donors' samples.

The chain joins TRBV4-1 to TRBJ2-5; possibly TRBD1 for D (7 bases). V shed 2 bases and J shed 4 bases, with 14 bases lying between them. The CDR3 runs to 15 residues. CDR1 MGHRA and CDR2 YSYEKL come from the germline V gene. This CDR3 reads CASSQTGVGGETQYF. For the CDR3, the DNA is TGCGCCAGCAGCCAAACAGGGGTGGGAGGAGAGACCCAGTACTTC.

The chain employs TRBV2 and TRBJ1-5; 8 bases align to TRBD1. The CDR3 sequence is 15 residues long. Germline V CDR1 and CDR2: SNHLY, FYNNEI. The ends lost 5 bases at V and 3 bases at J; junction bases unmatched: 6. For the CDR3, the DNA is TGTGCCAGCAGTCGGACAGGGATGGACAATCAGCCCCAGCATTTT. This sequence encodes CASSRTGMDNQPQHF.

The DNA of the CDR3 is TGCGCCAGCACTAGACTAGAGACCCAGTACTTC. This gives the protein CASTRLETQYF. This chain uses TRBV5-1 with TRBJ2-5; D not resolved. The V end lost 6 bases, the J end lost 4 bases, and 7 bases lay between the germline ends. This CDR3 has 11 residues. In germline, CDR1 is SGHRS, CDR2 YFSETQ.

This rearrangement joins TRBV10-3 to TRBJ2-7; D may correspond to TRBD1 or TRBD2 (5 bases each). Trimming removed 0 bases from V and 7 bases from J, with 13 bases in between. CDR3 length: 14 residues. Germline lookup yields CDR1 ENHRY and CDR2 SYGVKD. In nucleotides, the CDR3 is TGTGCCATCAGTGAGTCGGGGACCTTGGAAGAGCAGTACTTC. It specifies CAISESGTLEEQYF.

This clone was observed a handful of times. The V gene is TRBV2, the J gene TRBJ2-7; the D gene is possibly TRBD2 (5 bases). V was shortened by 4 bases and J by 2 bases, with 12 bases between the two germline ends. The CDR3 runs to 14 residues. Germline assignment: CDR1 SNHLY and CDR2 FYNNEI. The CDR3 bases are TGTGCCAGCAGTGTAGGACTCGGGACCTACGAGCAGTACTTC. Residues: CASSVGLGTYEQYF.

To note about this clone: Different DNA sequences within this sample yield the same CDR3. The rearrangement uses TRBV7-3 and TRBJ2-2; D is undetermined. Germline V gene lookup returns CDR1 SGHTA and CDR2 FQGTGA. This CDR3 is 13 amino acids long. The V and J ends lost 3 bases and 1 base respectively, with 3 bases between them. The DNA for the CDR3 is TGTGCCAGCAGCTTGGGGAACACCGGGGAGCTGTTTTTT. Translation: CASSLGNTGELFF. Complete variable domain (other parts from reference TRBV7-3 and TRBJ2-2): GAGVSQTPSNKVTEKGKYVELRCDPISGHTALYWYRQSLGQGPEFLIYFQGTGAADDSGLPNDRFFAVRPEGSVSTLKIQRTERGDSAVYLCASSLGNTGELFFGEGSRLTVL.

The gene calls are TRBV4-2 and TRBJ1-1, with D uncertain. Germline CDR1 LGHNA, CDR2 YNFKEQ. Trimming stripped 1 base from V and 1 base from J, with 10 bases between. The CDR3 spans 15 residues. CDR3 protein: CASSQVIPGNTEAFF. The DNA of the CDR3 is TGTGCCAGCAGCCAAGTAATCCCAGGGAACACTGAAGCTTTCTTT.

The chain links TRBV20-1 to TRBJ2-5; possibly TRBD1 for D (5 bases). The J call is doubtful: the DNA matches TRBJ2-7 better. The CDR3 loop spans 11 amino acids. Germline V CDR1 and CDR2: DFQATT, SNEGSKA (reference sequence). The CDR3 loop is CSATDTNEQYF. CDR3 DNA sequence: TGCAGTGCGACAGATACAAACGAGCAGTACTTC.

The CDR3 DNA reads as TGTGCCAGCAGTGAAGCGGGGGGCACTAATGAAAAACTGTTTTTT. Translated, it gives CASSEAGGTNEKLFF. The chain carries TRBV25-1 and TRBJ1-4; weak D call: TRBD1 (6 bases). CDR3 size: 15 residues. Germline CDR1 is MGHDK and CDR2 is SYGVNS. V lost 2 bases, J lost 2 bases, and 9 bases lay in between.

V usage is TRBV6-6 and J usage is TRBJ1-5; D possibly corresponds to TRBD1 (5 bases). V was trimmed by 6 bases and J by 9 bases, leaving 15 bases between them. The CDR3 has 13 amino acids. Per the germline V gene, CDR1 is MNHNY and CDR2 is SVGAGI (reference sequence). CDR3 in DNA: TGTGCCAGCAGCGGACGGGACTCGTCGCCCCAGCATTTT. This codes for CASSGRDSSPQHF.